Sequencing of this T cell receptor beta chain was carried out in a study of blood T cell repertoires in COVID-19 (dated by TCRdb to about 2020). About the investigation overall: Samples covering the acute and convalescent phases of COVID-19 were provided by collaborators in the United States, Italy and Spain. The material from the prospective study consisted of cDNA or gDNA derived from T cells, B-cell-depleted T cells, or PBMCs. Deeply sampled blood TCRbeta repertoires from subjects exposed to, actively infected with, or recovered from COVID-19 were included in the dataset. The repertoires were made available in a free public database intended to serve as a resource for research on the immune response to SARS-CoV-2. The samples were drawn from the first 160 participants of the ongoing ImmuneRACE study and from 1,254 subjects provided by 6 global collaborators. Nearly every sample came with metadata listing a de-identified subject ID, COVID-19 status, age in years and sex. HLA class I and class II types, where available, came from metadata supplied by the sample provider rather than from assay-based typing.

Participants in the prospective study were enrolled through a virtual design, were aged roughly 18 to 100 years, and lived in approximately 24 United States geographic areas. In the prospective study, participants were assigned to cohorts based on the clinical history participants reported in a screening survey and a study questionnaire. Recovered participants in ImmuneRACE Cohort 3 were defined as having two consecutive negative NP/OP PCR tests, clearance from a healthcare professional, or resolution of symptoms. In the prospective study, mobile phlebotomists collected whole blood, serum and a nasopharyngeal or oropharyngeal swab from each participant. Prospective study participants could optionally give additional blood draws and questionnaires over a 2-month period. Before DNA extraction, prospective study blood samples were shipped either frozen or at room temperature. General findings and caveats noted by the study authors: The amount of clinical and demographic metadata varied by source and participant and was provided uncurated.

In the case of this clone: The antigen it recognizes is unknown. The record has no base qualities; no much larger clone is one base away.

CDR1 and CDR2 were assigned from the germline V gene as MNHNS and SASEGT. Spanning cysteine to phenylalanine, the CDR3 consists of 19 amino acids. Kept here is only the CDR3 DNA, which spans 57 bases and is read in frame from base 1. The junction shows trimming of 2 bases on V and 2 bases on J, plus 22 bases between the germline ends. TCRbeta CDR3 regions were amplified from genomic DNA using the immunoSEQ Assay, a bias-controlled multiplex PCR. The paper's data handling went like this. The number of nucleated cells in each sample was estimated from the amplification of reference gene primers within the assay. Sequence reads were collapsed and filtered to measure the absolute abundance of every unique TCRbeta CDR3 rearrangement. For each sample, productive Simpson clonality was calculated by taking the square root of Simpson's diversity index across productive rearrangements. What TCRdb holds here is the immuneACCESS table cut down to in-frame rearrangements. Part of the clones is not present; checked against another copy, under half of the missing clones reflect an unresolved V gene, and the others are unexplained. V and J calls and clone size follow that table, whereas D and trimming were derived from the DNA. In this sample the table shows 150,000 to 250,000 clones, roughly four fifths of which occur a single time. The ten largest make up 7.5% of the sample.

The receptor chain draws on TRBV6-1 and TRBJ2-1; TRBD2 is a weak D gene call, 7 bases matching. This TCR was recovered from a man in his forties who had recovered from COVID-19. Sequenced material: PBMCs or T cells enriched from blood (not recorded which). The CDR3: CASSEFPLTGGLTYNEQFF. The DNA is as follows: TGTGCCAGCAGTGAATTCCCCCTCACGGGGGGCCTCACCTACAATGAGCAGTTCTTC.